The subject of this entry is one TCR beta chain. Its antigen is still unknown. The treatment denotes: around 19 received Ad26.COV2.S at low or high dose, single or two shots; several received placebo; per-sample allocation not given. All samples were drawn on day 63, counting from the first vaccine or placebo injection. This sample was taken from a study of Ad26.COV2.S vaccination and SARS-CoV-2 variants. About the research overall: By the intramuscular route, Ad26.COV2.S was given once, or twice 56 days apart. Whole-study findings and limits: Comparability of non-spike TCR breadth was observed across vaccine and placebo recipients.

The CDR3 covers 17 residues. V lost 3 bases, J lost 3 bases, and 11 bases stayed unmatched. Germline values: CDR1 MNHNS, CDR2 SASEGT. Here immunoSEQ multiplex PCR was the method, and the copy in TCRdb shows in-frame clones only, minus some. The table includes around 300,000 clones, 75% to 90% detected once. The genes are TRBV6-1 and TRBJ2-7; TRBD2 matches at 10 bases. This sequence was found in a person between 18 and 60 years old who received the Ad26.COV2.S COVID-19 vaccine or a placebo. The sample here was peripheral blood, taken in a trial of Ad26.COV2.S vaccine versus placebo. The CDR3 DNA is TGTGCCAGCAGTGATGAGGCTAGCGGGGGTTTAAACTACGAGCAGTACTTC. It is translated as CASSDEASGGLNYEQYF.